These T cell receptor beta chains were read from a single sample in a study of early T cells in non-severe SARS-CoV-2 infection. Using its own MiXCR run on the 5' RACE reads, TCRdb lists one record per CDR3 protein. The table has more than 65,000 distinct CDR3 sequences, around 12% seen once; the top ten hold around 1.3%. The specimen sequenced was whole blood. The receptors here all came from an adult who was a healthcare worker with PCR-confirmed SARS-CoV-2 infection or an uninfected control (not recorded which). CDR3s include the opening cysteine and the closing phenylalanine or tryptophan. The order of the fields is J gene, clone size, D gene, V gene, CDR3 DNA, CDR3 protein. A D gene is named only where the DNA matches it firmly. Size is stated for part of the rows, as once, few or many counts, or as a class when the clone is expanded.

J: TRBJ2-7
size: many
D: -
V: TRBV18
DNA: TGTGCCAGCTCACCAGACCTAAGCTCCTACGAGCAGTACTTC
CDR3: CASSPDLSSYEQYF

J: TRBJ2-7
size: many
D: -
V: TRBV19
DNA: TGTGCCAGTAGTACGGACCGTACGGAGCAGTACTTC
CDR3: CASSTDRTEQYF

J: TRBJ2-3
size: many
D: -
V: TRBV7-9
DNA: TGTGCCAGCAGCTTAGCGCTCGAGCGGCTCTCACGGGATACGCAGTATTTT
CDR3: CASSLALERLSRDTQYF

J: TRBJ2-7
size: many
D: -
V: TRBV5-1
DNA: TGCGCCAGCAGCAGTTCTCCTTACGAGCAGTACTTC
CDR3: CASSSSPYEQYF

J: TRBJ2-6
size: -
D: -
V: TRBV2
DNA: TGTGCCAGCAGTGAAGCATGGAAGGACCCTGGGGCCAACGTCCTGACTTTC
CDR3: CASSEAWKDPGANVLTF

J: TRBJ1-4
size: many
D: -
V: TRBV7-6
DNA: TGTGCCAGCAGCTTAGAAGGGGAACTGTTTTTT
CDR3: CASSLEGELFF

J: TRBJ1-1
size: -
D: -
V: TRBV6-5
DNA: TGTGCCAGCAGGGCAGGGTGGAGTACTGAAGCTTTCTTT
CDR3: CASRAGWSTEAFF

J: TRBJ1-2
size: many
D: -
V: TRBV7-9
DNA: TGTGCCAGCAGCTTAGGGACCTCCGAGATTCTGGGCACCTTC
CDR3: CASSLGTSEILGTF

J: TRBJ2-7
size: -
D: -
V: TRBV2
DNA: TGTGCCAGCAGTGCTGGACAGCCCTTCGAGCAGTACTTC
CDR3: CASSAGQPFEQYF

J: TRBJ2-5
size: many
D: -
V: TRBV5-6
DNA: TGTGCCAGCAGCTTTTGGGGTACCGGGACCCAGTACTTC
CDR3: CASSFWGTGTQYF

J: TRBJ1-5
size: many
D: -
V: TRBV7-2
DNA: TGTGCCAGCAGTATGATCGGGAATCAGCCCCAGCATTTT
CDR3: CASSMIGNQPQHF

J: TRBJ2-1
size: many
D: -
V: TRBV7-2
DNA: TGTGCCAGCAGCCGGCTGGACCCCCCAGGCTACAATGAGCAGTTCTTC
CDR3: CASSRLDPPGYNEQFF

J: TRBJ2-1
size: few
D: -
V: TRBV9
DNA: TGTGCCAGCAGCAGTGGTCTTACGGGGGAGGTCTTC
CDR3: CASSSGLTGEVF

J: TRBJ1-1
size: -
D: -
V: TRBV6-4
DNA: TGTGCCAGCAGAGAAGAGATTTCGTCTGAAGCTTTCTTT
CDR3: CASREEISSEAFF

J: TRBJ1-1
size: many
D: TRBD1
V: TRBV10-3
DNA: TGTGCCATCAGTCCCAAGACGACAGGGGTTAAGGTCTCCGGAGCTTTCTTT
CDR3: CAISPKTTGVKVSGAFF

J: TRBJ1-2
size: few
D: -
V: TRBV28
DNA: TGTGCCAGCCGGACTTACTATGGCTACACCTTC
CDR3: CASRTYYGYTF

J: TRBJ1-2
size: many
D: -
V: TRBV6-1
DNA: TGTGCCAGCAGTGAAACGGTCCGGGGGCTTTCGAATGGCTACACCTTC
CDR3: CASSETVRGLSNGYTF

J: TRBJ2-3
size: many
D: -
V: TRBV12-3/TRBV12-4
DNA: TGTGCCAGCAGCCCCTACGGCCTTTCAACAGATACGCAGTATTTT
CDR3: CASSPYGLSTDTQYF

J: TRBJ1-4
size: many
D: TRBD1
V: TRBV7-9
DNA: TGTGCCAGCAGACTCCTTAACAGGGGGCGAGATGAAAAACTGTTTTTT
CDR3: CASRLLNRGRDEKLFF

J: TRBJ2-7
size: many
D: TRBD2
V: TRBV7-2
DNA: TGTGCCAGCAGCCCTGCGGCTAGCGGGTACTACGAGCAGTACTTC
CDR3: CASSPAASGYYEQYF

J: TRBJ2-3
size: many
D: -
V: TRBV29-1
DNA: TGCAGCGTTGAAATCGTCGGGGATACGCAGTATTTT
CDR3: CSVEIVGDTQYF

J: TRBJ2-3
size: many
D: TRBD2
V: TRBV19
DNA: TGTGCCAGTAGTGTCCAGCGGGAGGGGCCCGATACGCAGTATTTT
CDR3: CASSVQREGPDTQYF

J: TRBJ2-1
size: many
D: -
V: TRBV6-1
DNA: TGTGCCAGCAGTTCGGGGGACGGGTCCTACAATGAGCAGTTCTTC
CDR3: CASSSGDGSYNEQFF

J: TRBJ1-1
size: many
D: -
V: TRBV6-2/TRBV6-3
DNA: TGTGCCAGCAGTTCTTACACTGAAGCTTTCTTT
CDR3: CASSSYTEAFF

J: TRBJ2-3
size: few
D: -
V: TRBV28
DNA: TGTGCCAGCAGTTTAGATGGGGGAGGAATGCAGTATTTT
CDR3: CASSLDGGGMQYF

J: TRBJ1-2
size: -
D: -
V: TRBV29-1
DNA: TGCAGCGTTGGGCCGGCAAGCCCTAACTATGGCTACACCTTC
CDR3: CSVGPASPNYGYTF

J: TRBJ1-5
size: few
D: -
V: TRBV6-2/TRBV6-3
DNA: TGTGCCAGCAGCGGCAGGGAGAATCAGCCCCAGCATTTT
CDR3: CASSGRENQPQHF

J: TRBJ2-2
size: many
D: TRBD1
V: TRBV24-1
DNA: TGTGCCACCGGGACAGGATACACCGGGGAGCTGTTTTTT
CDR3: CATGTGYTGELFF

J: TRBJ1-5
size: many
D: TRBD1
V: TRBV15
DNA: TGTGCCACCAGCAGAGACAGGGGGTCTCAGCCCCAGCATTTT
CDR3: CATSRDRGSQPQHF

J: TRBJ2-1
size: many
D: -
V: TRBV4-3
DNA: TGCGCCAGCAGCCAAGATCTCCACGGCGGGACGAGATCGAATGAGCAGTTCTTC
CDR3: CASSQDLHGGTRSNEQFF

J: TRBJ1-6
size: -
D: -
V: TRBV27
DNA: TGTGCCAGCAGTTTACAAGGGGCCGACTCACCCCTCCACTTT
CDR3: CASSLQGADSPLHF

J: TRBJ2-5
size: -
D: -
V: TRBV29-1
DNA: TGCAGCGTTGGTGTTGACCAAGAGACCCAGTACTTC
CDR3: CSVGVDQETQYF

J: TRBJ2-1
size: few
D: TRBD2
V: TRBV6-2/TRBV6-3
DNA: TGTGCCAGCAGTCTTAGCGGGAGTGGCCCTCATGAGCAGTTCTTC
CDR3: CASSLSGSGPHEQFF

J: TRBJ1-1
size: -
D: -
V: TRBV10-2
DNA: TGCGCCAGCCTACCCGGGACATTTGGGGATAATACTGAAGCTTTCTTT
CDR3: CASLPGTFGDNTEAFF

J: TRBJ1-5
size: few
D: TRBD1
V: TRBV7-7
DNA: TGTGCCGGGCACAGGGGATGGTACGGCAATCAGCCCCAGCATTTT
CDR3: CAGHRGWYGNQPQHF

J: TRBJ2-1
size: many
D: TRBD2
V: TRBV11-2
DNA: TGTGCCAGCAGCCCCCTAGCGGGAGCAAATGAGCAGTTCTTC
CDR3: CASSPLAGANEQFF

J: TRBJ2-1
size: -
D: -
V: TRBV20-1
DNA: TGCAGTGCTAGTTTATACAGAAAGTACAATGAGCAGTTCTTC
CDR3: CSASLYRKYNEQFF

J: TRBJ1-6
size: many
D: -
V: TRBV7-9
DNA: TGTGCCAGCAGCTTGGAGACGGCAAATTCACCCCTCCACTTT
CDR3: CASSLETANSPLHF

J: TRBJ1-1
size: many
D: -
V: TRBV12-3/TRBV12-4
DNA: TGTGCCAGCAGCGAAGAAATGAACACTGAAGCTTTCTTT
CDR3: CASSEEMNTEAFF

J: TRBJ2-7
size: -
D: TRBD2
V: TRBV12-3/TRBV12-4
DNA: TGTGCCAGCAGTCAACCCAGCGGGGGCAACGAGCAGTACTTC
CDR3: CASSQPSGGNEQYF

J: TRBJ2-3
size: many
D: TRBD2
V: TRBV3-1
DNA: TGTGCCAGCAGCCTATCGTCCGGGACTAGCCGGGGAGGTACGCAGTATTTT
CDR3: CASSLSSGTSRGGTQYF

J: TRBJ2-3
size: many
D: TRBD2
V: TRBV28
DNA: TGTGCCAGCACATTAGCGGGAGAGGCCACAGATACGCAGTATTTT
CDR3: CASTLAGEATDTQYF

J: TRBJ2-5
size: few
D: -
V: TRBV9
DNA: TGTGCCAGCAGCGCGGCGCCGGGGGAGACCCAGTACTTC
CDR3: CASSAAPGETQYF

J: TRBJ1-2
size: -
D: -
V: TRBV28
DNA: TGTGCCAGCAGTTTCCAGGTTTCCTATGGCTACACCTTC
CDR3: CASSFQVSYGYTF

J: TRBJ2-1
size: many
D: TRBD1
V: TRBV11-2
DNA: TGTGCCAGCCAGGGGGTCGGGCACTACCCATCAAATGAGCAGTTCTTC
CDR3: CASQGVGHYPSNEQFF

J: TRBJ2-1
size: many
D: -
V: TRBV20-1
DNA: TGCAGTGCTTACCGACCGGGTGGTTTGGGCAATGAGCAGTTCTTC
CDR3: CSAYRPGGLGNEQFF

J: TRBJ1-1
size: many
D: -
V: TRBV7-9
DNA: TGTGCCAGCAGTCCCGGAGGCTTCTCGAACACTGAAGCTTTCTTT
CDR3: CASSPGGFSNTEAFF

J: TRBJ1-4
size: many
D: -
V: TRBV7-2
DNA: TGTGCCAGCAGCTTATATGGGTTTGCAACTAATGAAAAACTGTTTTTT
CDR3: CASSLYGFATNEKLFF

J: TRBJ1-2
size: many
D: -
V: TRBV7-9
DNA: TGTGCCAGCAGCTTAGACTGGGGCGAGTCCCGGAGCTACACCTTC
CDR3: CASSLDWGESRSYTF

J: TRBJ2-7
size: -
D: -
V: TRBV28
DNA: TGTGCCAGCAGTTTGGACCCCGGGGGACCCTACGAGCAGTACTTC
CDR3: CASSLDPGGPYEQYF

J: TRBJ2-7
size: -
D: TRBD1
V: TRBV3-1
DNA: TGTGCCAGCAGCCAACCGGGACAGGGAAACGAGCAGTACTTC
CDR3: CASSQPGQGNEQYF

J: TRBJ2-2
size: many
D: TRBD1
V: TRBV10-2
DNA: TGCGCCAGCCATGACAGGGTAGTGAGGGAGCTGTTTTTT
CDR3: CASHDRVVRELFF